Listed below are T cell receptor beta chains from one sample, sequenced in a study of T cell responses to AZD1222 COVID-19 vaccine. The repertoire was sequenced with immunoSEQ multiplex PCR; TCRdb's copy has only in-frame clones and lacks some. The repertoire holds about 160,000 clones, with 88% as singletons. This specimen consisted of peripheral blood, obtained on day 0 of AZD1222 vaccination. Receptors originate from an adult in good health. CDR3s include the opening cysteine and the closing phenylalanine or tryptophan. The order of the fields is D gene, J gene, V gene, CDR3 DNA, CDR3 protein. A D gene is named only where the DNA matches it firmly.

- TRBJ1-2 TRBV21-1 TGTGCCAGCAGCAAACAGGGACCCAAGGGAGGCGCCTTTTCGTGCTATGGCTACACCTTC CASSKQGPKGGAFSCYGYTF
- TRBJ2-3 TRBV10-3 TGTGCCATCAGTCCCAGAGGGGGGCGCGAAGATACGCAGTATTTT CAISPRGGREDTQYF
TRBD1 TRBJ2-7 TRBV27 TGTGCCAGCAGTTTCCAGGACAGGGGCTACGAGCAGTACTTC CASSFQDRGYEQYF
- TRBJ2-3 TRBV19 TGTGCCAGTAGTCTGAACTCCCTTAGCACAGATACGCAGTATTTT CASSLNSLSTDTQYF
- TRBJ1-1 TRBV28 TGTGCCAGCAGTTTGCTCGCTGTGAACACTGAAGCTTTCTTT CASSLLAVNTEAFF
- TRBJ1-4 TRBV12-5 TGTGCTAGTGCCCGTATTGACCCGACAACTAATGAAAAACTGTTTTTT CASARIDPTTNEKLFF
- TRBJ2-7 TRBV7-2 TGTGCCAGCAGCTTATATCACAGGGGGGGCGAGCAGTACTTC CASSLYHRGGEQYF
TRBD1 TRBJ1-5 TRBV28 TGTGCCGCAGCTCCTGGGACAGGGGGCCTCTTGGGCAATCAGCCCCAGCATTTT CAAAPGTGGLLGNQPQHF
- TRBJ1-2 TRBV6-5 TGTGCCAGCAGTTACTATGGCTCTAACTATGGCTACACCTTC CASSYYGSNYGYTF
- TRBJ1-5 TRBV7-2 TGTGCCAGCAGCTTAGCTCAGAACATGTTAGGTTATCAGCCCCAGCATTTT CASSLAQNMLGYQPQHF
TRBD1 TRBJ1-1 TRBV6-5 TGTGCCAGCACCGAAATCGCGGACAGGGCCACTGAAGCTTTCTTT CASTEIADRATEAFF
- TRBJ1-3 TRBV4-3 TGCGCCAGCAGCCAAGTAAGCACAGGACACTTCTCTGGAAACACCATATATTTT CASSQVSTGHFSGNTIYF
- TRBJ1-5 TRBV28 TGTGCCAGCAGCCCCCTTGGCAATCAGCCCCAGCATTTT CASSPLGNQPQHF
- TRBJ2-4 TRBV18 TGTGCCAGCTCACCACCGAATGGTACAGTTGGCGACATTCAGTACTTC CASSPPNGTVGDIQYF